Here is one TCR beta chain with its context. It was with 60 Vbeta and 13 Jbeta primers that the PCR ran. The repertoire was sequenced with immunoSEQ multiplex PCR; TCRdb's copy has only in-frame clones and lacks some. The sample has about 140,000 clones; 82% are singletons. This specimen belongs to a study of cytomegalovirus exposure and HLA in healthy donors. Trimming at V came to 5 bases and at J to 4 bases, leaving 5 bases not matched to a gene. CDR3 length: 13 residues. From germline, CDR1 is MNHNS and CDR2 SASEGT. The chain links TRBV6-1 to TRBJ2-7; 7 bases match TRBD1. Sequences were obtained from PBMCs. This sequence originates from a woman aged 40 to 49 in good health and CMV-seronegative. The DNA for the CDR3 is TGTGCCAGCAGTAGACAGGGCCTGTACGAGCAGTACTTC. Translating it yields CASSRQGLYEQYF.